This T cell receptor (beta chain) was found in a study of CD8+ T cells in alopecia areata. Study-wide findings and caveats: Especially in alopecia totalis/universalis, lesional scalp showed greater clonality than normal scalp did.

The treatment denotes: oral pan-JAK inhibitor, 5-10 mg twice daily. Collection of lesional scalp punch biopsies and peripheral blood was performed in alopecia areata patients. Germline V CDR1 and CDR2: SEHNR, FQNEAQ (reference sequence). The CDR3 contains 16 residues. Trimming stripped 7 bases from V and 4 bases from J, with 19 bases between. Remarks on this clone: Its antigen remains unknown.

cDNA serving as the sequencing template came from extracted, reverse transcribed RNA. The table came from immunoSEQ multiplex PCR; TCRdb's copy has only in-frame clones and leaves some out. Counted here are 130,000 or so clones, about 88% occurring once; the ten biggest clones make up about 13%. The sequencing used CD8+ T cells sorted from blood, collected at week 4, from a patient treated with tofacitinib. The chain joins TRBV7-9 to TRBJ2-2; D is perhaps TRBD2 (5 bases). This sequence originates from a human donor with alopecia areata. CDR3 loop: CASNSPRGAGTGELFF. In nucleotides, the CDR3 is TGTGCCAGCAACTCACCCCGGGGAGCTGGCACCGGGGAGCTGTTTTTT.